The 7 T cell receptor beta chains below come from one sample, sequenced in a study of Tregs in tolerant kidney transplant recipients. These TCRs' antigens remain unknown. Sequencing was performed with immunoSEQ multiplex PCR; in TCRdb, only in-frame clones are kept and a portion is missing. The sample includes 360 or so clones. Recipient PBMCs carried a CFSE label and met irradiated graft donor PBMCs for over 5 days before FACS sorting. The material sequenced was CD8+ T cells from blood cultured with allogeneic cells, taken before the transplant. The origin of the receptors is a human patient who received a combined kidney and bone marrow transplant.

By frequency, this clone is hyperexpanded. CDR3: CSARDPITSGSDGEQFF. The CDR3 DNA, read in part, is TGCAGTGCTAGAGACCCGATAACTAGCGGGAGTGACGGTGAG. J is TRBJ2-1 and V is TRBV20-1, with 11 bases aligning to TRBD2. The read finishes 3 residues shy of the CDR3 end, and the germline J gene is used to complete it. J gave up 9 bases and V 0 bases, and 13 bases lay outside the gene matches. CDR1 is DFQATT, CDR2 SNEGSKA, per germline (reference sequence). The CDR3 is made up of 17 amino acids.

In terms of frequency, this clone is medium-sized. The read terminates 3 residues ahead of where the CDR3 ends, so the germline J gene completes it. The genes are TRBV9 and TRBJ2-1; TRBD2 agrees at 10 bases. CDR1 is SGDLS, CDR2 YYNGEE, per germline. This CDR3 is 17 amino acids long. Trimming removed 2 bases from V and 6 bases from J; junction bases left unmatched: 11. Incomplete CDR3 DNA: TGTGCCAGCAGCGTCCCAATCTTGGGGACTAGCGTCAATGAG. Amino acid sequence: CASSVPILGTSVNE. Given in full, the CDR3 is CASSVPILGTSVNEQFF. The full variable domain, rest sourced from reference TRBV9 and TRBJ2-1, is DSGVTQTPKHLITATGQRVTLRCSPRSGDLSVYWYQQSLDQGLQFLIQYYNGEERAKGNILERFSAQQFPDLHSELNLSSLELGDSALYFCASSVPILGTSVNEQFFGPGTRLTVL.

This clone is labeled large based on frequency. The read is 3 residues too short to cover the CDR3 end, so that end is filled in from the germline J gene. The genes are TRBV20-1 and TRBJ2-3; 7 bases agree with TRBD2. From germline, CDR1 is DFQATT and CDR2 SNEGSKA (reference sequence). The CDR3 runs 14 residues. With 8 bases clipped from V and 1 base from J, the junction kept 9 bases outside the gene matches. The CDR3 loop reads CSLAGDYGTDTQYF. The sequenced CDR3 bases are TGCAGTTTGGCCGGGGACTACGGCACAGATACG.

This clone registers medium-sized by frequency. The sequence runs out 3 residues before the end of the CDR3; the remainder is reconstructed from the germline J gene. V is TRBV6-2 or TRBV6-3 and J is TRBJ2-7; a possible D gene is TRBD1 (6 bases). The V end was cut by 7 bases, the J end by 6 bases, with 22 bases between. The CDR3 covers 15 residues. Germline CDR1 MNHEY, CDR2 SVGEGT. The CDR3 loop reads CASTLKQGGCAEQYF. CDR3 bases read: TGTGCCAGCACCCTAAAACAGGGTGGATGTGCCGAG.

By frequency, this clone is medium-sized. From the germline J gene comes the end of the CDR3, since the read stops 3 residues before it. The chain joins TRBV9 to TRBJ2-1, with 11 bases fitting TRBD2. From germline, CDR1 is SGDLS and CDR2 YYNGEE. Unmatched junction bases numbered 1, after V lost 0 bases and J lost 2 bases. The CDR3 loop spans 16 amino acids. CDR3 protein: CASSVEGLAAYNEQFF. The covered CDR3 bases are TGTGCCAGCAGCGTAGAGGGACTAGCGGCCTACAATGAG. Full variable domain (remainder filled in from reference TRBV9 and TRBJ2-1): DSGVTQTPKHLITATGQRVTLRCSPRSGDLSVYWYQQSLDQGLQFLIQYYNGEERAKGNILERFSAQQFPDLHSELNLSSLELGDSALYFCASSVEGLAAYNEQFFGPGTRLTVL.

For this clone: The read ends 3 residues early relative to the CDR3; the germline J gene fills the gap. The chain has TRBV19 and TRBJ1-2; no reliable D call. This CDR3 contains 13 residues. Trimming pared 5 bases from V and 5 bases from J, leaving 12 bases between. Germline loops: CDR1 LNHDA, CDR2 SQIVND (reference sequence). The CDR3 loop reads CASSFRSLYGYTF. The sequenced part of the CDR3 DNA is TGTGCCAGTAGTTTCCGGTCATTGTATGGC.

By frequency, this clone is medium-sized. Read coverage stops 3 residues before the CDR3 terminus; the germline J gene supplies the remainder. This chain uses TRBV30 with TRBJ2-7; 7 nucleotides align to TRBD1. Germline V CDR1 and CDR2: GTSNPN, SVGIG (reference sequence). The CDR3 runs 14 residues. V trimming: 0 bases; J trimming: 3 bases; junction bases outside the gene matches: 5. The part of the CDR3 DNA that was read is TGTGCCTGGAGTGTAGCGACAGGGATCTACGAG. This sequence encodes CAWSVATGIYE. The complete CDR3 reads CAWSVATGIYEQYF.